Shown below are 15 T cell receptor beta chains from a single sample sequenced in a study of T cell clonality in common variable immunodeficiency (dated by TCRdb to 2013 to 2016). The receptor library was made with the immunoSEQ multiplex PCR assay. Here the immuneACCESS table is served through TCRdb, limited to in-frame sequences with V and J called. Missing clones are a known gap in these copies; in checked studies unresolved V genes cover under half, and the rest lacks a known reason. The table notes roughly 42,000 clones here, none of them singletons. The ten largest clonotypes hold about 2.2% of the sample. Material: peripheral blood mononuclear cells. Receptors were obtained from a person aged 18 to 75 in good health.

This clone has a count of ten or more. The read ends 3 residues shy of where the CDR3 ends; the end is completed using the germline J gene. The V gene is TRBV7-9, the J gene TRBJ2-2, with unresolved D. The CDR3 consists of 14 residues. Per the germline V gene, CDR1 is SEHNR and CDR2 is FQNEAQ (reference sequence). V was shortened by 5 bases and J by 6 bases, with 13 bases between the two germline ends. CDR3 DNA (partial): TGTGCCAGCAGCCGAACGACGGGTCCCGGGGAG. The encoded protein is CASSRTTGPGE. The whole CDR3 sequence is CASSRTTGPGELFF.

Relative to its sample, this clone is medium-sized. The CDR3 is cut off 3 residues early in the read; its end comes from the germline J gene. The chain uses TRBV6-2 or TRBV6-3 and TRBJ2-6; D call uncertain. Germline V CDR1 and CDR2: MNHEY, SVGEGT. The ends were cut back, 6 bases at V and 0 bases at J, with 9 bases in the middle. CDR3 length equals 15 residues. The CDR3: CASSETGSGANVLTF. Incomplete CDR3 DNA: TGTGCCAGCAGCGAAACGGGCTCTGGGGCCAACGTC.

The sample holds many counts of this clone. The read ends 3 residues early relative to the CDR3; the germline J gene fills the gap. V usage is TRBV5-4 and J usage is TRBJ2-1; 9 bases fit TRBD1. J gave up 9 bases and V 1 base, and 8 bases lay outside the gene matches. Germline V gene data show CDR1 as SGHNT and CDR2 as YYREEE (reference sequence). The CDR3 totals 15 residues. The CDR3 sequence is CASSLPGQGNIEQFF. CDR3 bases read: TGTGCCAGCAGCTTGCCGGGACAGGGCAACATTGAG.

This clone was seen ten or more times. The read ends 3 residues before the CDR3 terminus; that terminus is restored from the germline J gene. The rearrangement links TRBV20-1 to TRBJ2-2; TRBD1 matches at 7 bases. This CDR3 has 14 amino acids. Germline CDR1 and CDR2: DFQATT and SNEGSKA (reference sequence). The DNA read from the CDR3 is TGCAGTGCTAGAGCCGGGACAGATAATTCACCG. Its protein is CSARAGTDNSP. The whole CDR3 protein is CSARAGTDNSPLFF.

At least ten counts were recorded for this clone. The read stops 3 residues short of the end of the CDR3; the missing end is completed from the germline J gene. The chain combines TRBV6-1 with TRBJ2-2, with 8 bases aligning to TRBD1. The CDR3 loop spans 16 amino acids. Trimming removed 4 bases from V and 4 bases from J; junction bases left unmatched: 8. The germline V gene has CDR1 MNHNS and CDR2 SASEGT. The CDR3 spells CASSAYRGAITGELFF. CDR3 DNA, as far as it was read: TGTGCCAGCAGTGCATACAGGGGGGCAATCACCGGGGAG.

This clone was detected many times. The CDR3 end falls 3 residues outside the read, so it is completed with the germline J gene. V usage is TRBV14 and J usage is TRBJ1-6; tentative D call: TRBD1 (5 bases). This CDR3 is built from 16 residues. V lost 4 bases and J lost 10, with 20 bases in between. The V gene's germline CDR1 is SGHDN and CDR2 FVKESK. The CDR3 spells CASSPGGAARGSPLHF. The CDR3 bases that were read are TGTGCCAGCAGCCCGGGAGGAGCCGCTCGGGGGTCACCC. The full variable domain, its missing parts supplied by reference TRBV14 and TRBJ1-6, is EAGVTQFPSHSVIEKGQTVTLRCDPISGHDNLYWYRRVMGKEIKFLLHFVKESKQDESGMPNNRFLAERTGGTYSTLKVQPAELEDSGVYFCASSPGGAARGSPLHFGNGTRLTVT.

This clone showed up many times. From the germline J gene comes the end of the CDR3, since the read stops 3 residues before it. The J gene is TRBJ2-6, the V gene TRBV30; a weak D match, TRBD1 (6 bases). V was shortened by 2 bases and J by 2 bases, with 19 bases between the two germline ends. Germline CDR1 is GTSNPN and CDR2 is SVGIG (reference sequence). This CDR3 spans 18 amino acids. The CDR3 DNA, read in part, is TGTGCCTGGAGTAAAAAGACAGGCGCGGCACCTGGGGCCAACGTC. It specifies CAWSKKTGAAPGANV. The full CDR3 is CAWSKKTGAAPGANVLTF.

This clone was counted at least ten times. The read is 3 residues too short to cover the CDR3 end, so that end is filled in from the germline J gene. V gene TRBV12-5 combines with J gene TRBJ2-2, with D perhaps TRBD2 (6 bases). Trimming removed 6 bases at V and 5 bases at J, with 16 bases between. Germline V lookup: CDR1 LGHNT, CDR2 FRNRAP. The CDR3 consists of 15 residues. The CDR3 DNA, read in part, is TGTGCTAGTGGAGAGTGGAGACTAGGGACCGGGGAG. This translates into CASGEWRLGTGE. Given in full, the CDR3 is CASGEWRLGTGELFF.

Note on this clone: The sequence runs out 3 residues before the end of the CDR3; the remainder is reconstructed from the germline J gene. The chain employs TRBV11-1 and TRBJ2-7; 12 bases fit TRBD2. Germline-derived CDR1 and CDR2 are SGHAT and FQDESV (reference sequence). V lost 1 base, J lost 6 bases, and 1 base stayed unmatched. The CDR3 is 14 amino acids. The chain's CDR3 is CASSLELAGGEQYF. Incomplete CDR3 DNA: TGTGCCAGCAGCTTAGAACTAGCGGGAGGCGAG.

A few counts support this clone. It may be a read error: a sequence one base away is much more abundant. The read halts 3 residues ahead of the CDR3 end, with the missing end drawn from the germline J gene. The same CDR3 is also encoded by other DNA sequences in this sample. The chain has TRBV18 and TRBJ2-1; TRBD2 is a possible D gene (6 bases). The V and J ends lost 6 bases and 1 base respectively, with 13 bases between them. Germline V gene sequence: CDR1 KGHSH, CDR2 LQKENI. The length of the CDR3 is 15 residues. The CDR3 bases that were read are TGTGCCAGCTCCCCCCCGGGACTTTCCTACAATGAG. Residues: CASSPPGLSYNE. The full CDR3 reads CASSPPGLSYNEQFF. Looking up the rest from reference TRBV18 and TRBJ2-1 gives the full variable domain: NAGVMQNPRHLVRRRGQEARLRCSPMKGHSHVYWYRQLPEEGLKFMVYLQKENIIDESGMPKERFSAEFPKEGPSILRIQQVVRGDSAAYFCASSPPGLSYNEQFFGPGTRLTVL.

This clone was counted many times. At one end, the junction sequence differs from germline, possibly due to a read error. Read data end 3 residues before the CDR3 end; the end is taken from the germline J gene. V is TRBV30 and J is TRBJ1-2; 11 bases map to TRBD1. Germline assignment: CDR1 GTSNPN and CDR2 SVGIG (reference sequence). The CDR3 consists of 15 residues. The CDR3 sequence is CAWSSGQGANYGYTF. The CDR3 DNA, read in part, is TGTGCCTGGAGTTCCGGACAGGGGGCTAATTATGGC.

This clone showed up many times. The sequenced fragment ends 3 residues before the CDR3 boundary, so the rest is inferred from the germline J gene. J is TRBJ2-3 and V is TRBV30; 7 nucleotides line up with TRBD2. There are 16 residues in the CDR3. V gave up 7 bases and J gave up 0 bases; unmatched junction bases: 13. Per germline, CDR1 GTSNPN and CDR2 SVGIG (reference sequence). CDR3 amino acids: CALIRSGPSSTDTQYF. The part of the CDR3 DNA that was read is TGTGCCTTGATCCGTAGCGGGCCTTCTAGCACAGATACG.

This clone occurred many times. The missing CDR3 end, 3 residues past where the read stops, is filled in from the germline J gene. This chain uses TRBV7-3 with TRBJ2-3; D call uncertain. This CDR3 contains 12 residues. Germline CDR1 reads SGHTA; CDR2 reads FQGTGA. Trimming stripped 5 bases from V and 2 bases from J, with 5 bases between. The part of the CDR3 DNA that was read is TGTGCCAGCAGCCAGTCCACAGATACG. Translated, it gives CASSQSTDT. The full CDR3 reads CASSQSTDTQYF.

This clone has a count of ten or more. Germline and junction disagree at one end, which may indicate a read error. The read falls 3 residues short of the CDR3 end, and the missing part is taken from the germline J gene. This chain uses TRBV4-2 with TRBJ2-7; 7 bases line up with TRBD1. The germline gives CDR1 LGHNA, CDR2 YNFKEQ. The CDR3 sequence is 15 residues long. CDR3 in amino acids: CASSQTGLGSYEQYF. The part of the CDR3 DNA that was read is TGCGCCAGCAGCCAGACAGGGTTAGGGTCCTACGAG.

The table lists this clone with many counts. The read halts 3 residues ahead of the CDR3 end, with the missing end drawn from the germline J gene. The gene calls are TRBV5-1 and TRBJ2-7; 10 nucleotides line up with TRBD1. Germline-derived CDR1 and CDR2 are SGHRS and YFSETQ. V shed 0 bases, J shed 5 bases, and the junction held 5 bases outside the gene matches. This CDR3 is 15 amino acids long. This CDR3 is CASSLGTGGTDEQYF. The CDR3 bases that were read are TGCGCCAGCAGCTTGGGGACAGGGGGGACGGACGAG.